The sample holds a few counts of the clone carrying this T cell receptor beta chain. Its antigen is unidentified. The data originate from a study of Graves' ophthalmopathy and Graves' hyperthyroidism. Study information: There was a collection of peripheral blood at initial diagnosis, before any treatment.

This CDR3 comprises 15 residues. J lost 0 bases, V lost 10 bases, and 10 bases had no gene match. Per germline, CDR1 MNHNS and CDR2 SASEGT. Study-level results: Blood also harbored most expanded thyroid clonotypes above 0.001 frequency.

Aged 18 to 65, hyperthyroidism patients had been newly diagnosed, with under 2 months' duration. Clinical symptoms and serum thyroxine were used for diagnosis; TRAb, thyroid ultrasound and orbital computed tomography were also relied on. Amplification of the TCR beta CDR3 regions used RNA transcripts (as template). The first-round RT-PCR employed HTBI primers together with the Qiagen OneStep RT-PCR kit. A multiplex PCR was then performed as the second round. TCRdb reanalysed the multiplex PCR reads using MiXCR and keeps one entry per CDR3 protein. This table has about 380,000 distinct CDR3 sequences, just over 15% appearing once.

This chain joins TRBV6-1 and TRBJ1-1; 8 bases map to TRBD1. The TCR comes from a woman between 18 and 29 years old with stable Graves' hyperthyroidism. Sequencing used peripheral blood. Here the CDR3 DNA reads TGTGCCACGCGTGCAGGGGGCTTGTTGAACACTGAAGCTTTCTTT. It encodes CATRAGGLLNTEAFF.